This TCR beta chain came from a study of breast tumors, draining lymph nodes, adjacent tissues (dated by TCRdb to 2016 to 2018). Notes on the research overall: TCR beta repertoires were compared across tumor, adjacent nontumor tissue and axillary lymph nodes obtained from breast cancer patients. The study was designed to assess the relationships and possible T-cell exchange between tumor, surrounding tissue and draining lymph node repertoires in human breast cancer.

Lymph node samples were obtained from the axillary draining lymph nodes of breast cancer patients. In the case of this clonotype: Its antigen specificity is not known. One end of the junction is discordant with germline, which a read error may explain.

The cysteine opens and the phenylalanine closes a CDR3 of 15 amino acids. CDR3 DNA is the only sequence kept; it has 45 bases, read in frame from the first base. The germline V gene supplies CDR1 ENHRY and CDR2 SYGVKD. The sequencer was an Illumina HiSeq 2000. TCR beta chain libraries were generated by multiplex PCR amplification. High-throughput sequencing was used to analyze the amplified TCR beta chain products. TCRdb took the public reads, trimmed them with fastp at Q25, ran MiXCR for clone calling and kept in-frame beta chains. For every CDR3 protein sequence, its rows merge into one entry that carries the most common genes and DNA. Counted in this sample were tens of thousands of distinct CDR3 sequences; around 29% of them appeared once. Jointly, the top ten make up over 7.5% of the sample. General findings and caveats noted by the study authors: Tumor T-cell repertoires showed less diversity than lymph node repertoires and more diversity than nontumor tissue repertoires, and tumor T-cell repertoires showed preferential V and J gene usage. The data were considered consistent with most tumor T cells being derived from the lymph node and subsequently expanding within tumor tissue. The conclusion that tumor T cells originate in lymph nodes was presented as consistent with a hypothesis rather than as directly demonstrated. Tumor and nontumor tissue repertoires were significantly more similar in luminal-like than in basal-like breast cancer.

The receptor was isolated from a female donor with breast cancer. Some clones in this sample may be carry-over from other donors' samples. The sample comprised axillary lymph node tissue. The V and J genes are TRBV10-3 and TRBJ2-7; 9 nucleotides in the junction match TRBD2. The CDR3: CTISESISGSGEQYF. In nucleotides, the sequence is TGTACCATCAGTGAGTCGATTAGCGGGAGCGGCGAGCAGTACTTC.